Presented here are 22 T cell receptor beta chains from one specimen sequenced in a study of T cells after posttransplantation cyclophosphamide. Data came from immunoSEQ multiplex PCR; TCRdb stores just in-frame clones and leaves some out. The table has tens of thousands of clones, 86% seen once. The sample consisted of PBMCs. The receptors were sampled from a man under 40 with a blood cancer, CMV-positive, and with a related stem cell donor.

This chain connects TRBV5-1 to TRBJ2-3; D remains ambiguous. Germline loops: CDR1 SGHRS, CDR2 YFSETQ. The length of the CDR3 is 15 residues. Trimming cost V 0 bases and J 0 bases, with 8 bases left between them. CDR3 loop: CASSLGASSTDTQYF. The CDR3 nucleotides are TGCGCCAGCAGCTTGGGAGCTTCTAGCACAGATACGCAGTATTTT.

The V and J genes are TRBV19 and TRBJ1-4; TRBD1 agrees at 9 bases. The CDR3 is 15 amino acids. Germline V gene sequence: CDR1 LNHDA, CDR2 SQIVND (reference sequence). After removal of 4 bases from V and 8 bases from J, the junction contained 8 bases not matched to a gene. The CDR3 is CASSTQQGTGEKLFF. The DNA for the CDR3 is TGTGCCAGTAGTACTCAACAGGGGACAGGGGAAAAACTGTTTTTT.

This clone was recorded a few times. V gene TRBV6-1 combines with J gene TRBJ1-5; 7 bases agree with TRBD1. The CDR3 totals 15 residues. Per germline, CDR1 MNHNS and CDR2 SASEGT. Trimming removed 8 bases from V and 4 bases from J; junction bases left unmatched: 11. The CDR3 region is CASSDPTGANQPQHF. CDR3 DNA sequence: TGTGCCAGCTCCGACCCAACAGGGGCGAATCAGCCCCAGCATTTT.

The CDR3 DNA reads TGCGCCAGCAGCTTGGGTTTACTTCCTACCACTAACTATGGCTACACCTTC. This encodes CASSLGLLPTTNYGYTF. J is TRBJ1-2 and V is TRBV5-1, with D uncertain. CDR3 length: 17 residues. Germline V gives CDR1 SGHRS, CDR2 YFSETQ. Trimming pared 0 bases from V and 0 bases from J, leaving 15 bases between.

This chain links TRBV2 with TRBJ2-3, with 7 bases lining up with TRBD2. After removal of 4 bases from V and 6 bases from J, the junction contained 7 bases not matched to a gene. The germline gives CDR1 SNHLY, CDR2 FYNNEI. This CDR3 is built from 14 residues. The CDR3 sequence is CASSVLAGSDTQYF. In DNA form, the CDR3 reads TGTGCCAGCAGTGTGTTAGCGGGTTCGGATACGCAGTATTTT.

The rearrangement uses TRBV7-9 and TRBJ2-5, with TRBD1 matching over 8 bases. V was pared by 5 bases and J by 3 bases, with 8 bases of the junction left unmatched. Germline CDR1 SEHNR, CDR2 FQNEAQ (reference sequence). This CDR3 is 15 amino acids long. The DNA for the CDR3 is TGTGCCAGCAGCACGGGACAGGAGATAGAAGAGACCCAGTACTTC. This encodes CASSTGQEIEETQYF.

This clone was counted once. This rearrangement joins TRBV4-1 to TRBJ2-1, with 7 nucleotides matching TRBD2. The CDR3 extends over 15 amino acids. V lost 1 base to trimming and J lost 4 bases; unmatched junction nucleotides: 4. CDR1 is MGHRA, CDR2 YSYEKL, per germline. The CDR3 reads CASSQAGGPYNEQFF. The CDR3 DNA is TGCGCCAGCAGCCAAGCGGGAGGACCTTACAATGAGCAGTTCTTC.

This clone came up many times. CDR3 DNA sequence: TGTGCCAGCAGGGGGGGGGACAGGGGGCGCGGGGGCTACACCTTC. This translates into CASRGGDRGRGGYTF. This chain uses TRBV27 with TRBJ1-2; 12 bases align to TRBD1. CDR3 size: 15 residues. Per the germline V gene, CDR1 is MNHEY and CDR2 is SMNVEV (reference sequence). With 6 bases clipped from V and 8 bases from J, the junction kept 10 bases outside the gene matches.

The chain employs TRBV5-4 and TRBJ2-7; TRBD2 matches at 8 bases. The V and J ends lost 0 bases and 1 base, in that order; junction bases with no gene match: 3. This CDR3 contains 15 residues. Looked up from germline, CDR1 is SGHNT and CDR2 is YYREEE (reference sequence). CDR3: CASSLGAGESYEQYF. Written as DNA, the CDR3 is TGTGCCAGCAGCTTGGGAGCGGGAGAGTCCTACGAGCAGTACTTC.

The rearrangement uses TRBV25-1 and TRBJ2-3; 9 nucleotides match TRBD2. V lost 2 bases and J lost 3; bases outside the gene matches: 3. There are 15 residues in the CDR3. Germline CDR1 is MGHDK and CDR2 is SYGVNS. The CDR3 bases are TGTGCCAGCAGTGAACTGCGGGGGGGGACAGATACGCAGTATTTT. Translated, it gives CASSELRGGTDTQYF.

J is TRBJ2-5 and V is TRBV4-2; TRBD1 matches 9 bases. This CDR3 has 15 residues. Looked up from germline, CDR1 is LGHNA and CDR2 is YNFKEQ. V lost 5 bases to trimming and J lost 5 bases; unmatched junction nucleotides: 9. CDR3 protein: CASSSGTGPGETQYF. CDR3 bases: TGTGCCAGCAGCTCCGGGACAGGGCCAGGGGAGACCCAGTACTTC.

The genes are TRBV28 and TRBJ1-2; D gene unclear. The germline V gene has CDR1 MDHEN and CDR2 SYDVKM. The CDR3 loop spans 12 amino acids. The V end was cut by 8 bases, the J end by 8 bases, with 15 bases between. The CDR3 is CASLRRSRGYTF. DNA for the CDR3: TGTGCCAGCCTACGACGGTCGAGGGGCTACACCTTC.

The chain links TRBV28 to TRBJ1-5; perhaps TRBD1 as D (5 bases). V was pared by 2 bases and J by 5 bases, with 22 bases between. The CDR3 length is 18 residues. CDR1 MDHEN and CDR2 SYDVKM come from the germline V gene. The CDR3 DNA follows: TGTGCCAGCAGTTTAAGCTCAGGGTTAGGTGCAATCGATCAGCCCCAGCATTTT. It is translated as CASSLSSGLGAIDQPQHF.

J is TRBJ1-4 and V is TRBV5-6, with 7 bases that match TRBD1. Germline loops: CDR1 SGHDT, CDR2 YYEEEE. With V trimmed by 4 bases and J by 7 bases, 4 bases remained unmatched. This CDR3 contains 13 residues. The CDR3 sequence is CASSPHRGEKLFF. CDR3 nucleotides: TGTGCCAGCAGCCCTCACAGGGGTGAAAAACTGTTTTTT.

This clone was picked up a small number of times. This chain links TRBV19 with TRBJ2-7, with 14 bases that match TRBD2. V lost 6 bases and J lost 6; bases outside the gene matches: 4. The CDR3 is 14 amino acids. CDR1 and CDR2 (germline): LNHDA, SQIVND (reference sequence). Here the CDR3 reads CASSGTSGSGEQYF. CDR3 DNA: TGTGCCAGTAGCGGGACTAGCGGGAGTGGCGAGCAGTACTTC.

The CDR3 DNA follows: TGTGCCAGCAGCCCGGCCGGGGTAGCGGGCTCCTACAATGAGCAGTTCTTC. Amino acid sequence: CASSPAGVAGSYNEQFF. The J gene is TRBJ2-1, the V gene TRBV7-2; TRBD2 matches 7 bases. The V gene end was trimmed by 5 bases and the J gene end by 0 bases; junction bases not matched to a gene: 10. Germline V gene sequence: CDR1 SGHTA, CDR2 FQGNSA. The CDR3 extends over 17 amino acids.

The chain carries TRBV2 and TRBJ1-2; 7 bases are shared with TRBD1. There are 14 residues in the CDR3. From germline, CDR1 is SNHLY and CDR2 FYNNEI. Trimming took 3 bases from V and 5 from J; bases not matched to a gene: 6. The CDR3 DNA reads TGTGCCAGCAGTGATCCAGGGGGAAATTATGGCTACACCTTC. This gives the protein CASSDPGGNYGYTF.

In this sample, this clone turned up once. This rearrangement joins TRBV28 to TRBJ2-7; 8 bases map to TRBD1. CDR3 length equals 16 residues. Germline V lookup: CDR1 MDHEN, CDR2 SYDVKM. Trimming took 4 bases from V and 6 from J; bases not matched to a gene: 14. The CDR3: CASSSSAGQEGSEQYF. CDR3 sequence (DNA): TGTGCCAGCAGTTCGTCCGCGGGACAGGAGGGGAGCGAGCAGTACTTC.

The chain has TRBV7-6 and TRBJ2-7; possible D gene TRBD2, 6 bases. The V gene's germline CDR1 is SGHVS and CDR2 FNYEAQ. The CDR3 sequence is 18 residues long. V lost 1 base and J lost 1, with 20 bases in between. The DNA for the CDR3 is TGTGCCAGCAGCTTAGGTGTAAACGCGGGAACAAAGTCCTACGAGCAGTACTTC. Encoded protein: CASSLGVNAGTKSYEQYF.

J is TRBJ2-7 and V is TRBV19, with D possibly matching TRBD1 (5 bases). The CDR3 runs to 12 residues. In germline, CDR1 is LNHDA, CDR2 SQIVND (reference sequence). V lost 4 bases and J lost 4, with 8 bases in between. The CDR3 DNA is TGTGCCAGTAGTACGTCAGGGTACGAGCAGTACTTC. It translates to CASSTSGYEQYF. Together with reference TRBV19 and TRBJ2-7, the CDR3 gives the full variable domain: DGGITQSPKYLFRKEGQNVTLSCEQNLNHDAMYWYRQDPGQGLRLIYYSQIVNDFQKGDIAEGYSVSREKKESFPLTVTSAQKNPTAFYLCASSTSGYEQYFGPGTRLTVT.

This sequence joins TRBV6-4 and TRBJ2-1; 10 positions match TRBD2. The ends lost 0 bases at V and 7 bases at J; junction bases unmatched: 3. Looked up from germline, CDR1 is MRHNA and CDR2 is SNTAGT. This CDR3 region has 15 residues. Here the CDR3 reads CASSDSSSGSNEQFF. The CDR3, as DNA: TGTGCCAGCAGTGACTCGTCTAGCGGGAGTAATGAGCAGTTCTTC.

The chain uses TRBV4-2 and TRBJ2-5, with D tentatively TRBD2 (5 bases). The germline V gene encodes CDR1 LGHNA and CDR2 YNFKEQ. This CDR3 is 15 amino acids long. V was clipped by 0 bases and J by 2 bases, with 10 bases between them. The CDR3 DNA sequence: TGTGCCAGCAGCCAAGAAGAGGGAGCGCAAGAGACCCAGTACTTC. Translated: CASSQEEGAQETQYF.